This TCR beta chain derives from a study of T cell changes during pregnancy in multiple sclerosis. This CDR3 region has 14 residues. Germline-derived CDR1 and CDR2 are SGHTA and FQGTGA. V was pared by 3 bases and J by 2 bases, with 2 bases of the junction left unmatched. TCRdb's copy holds only in-frame clones and misses some; the assay was immunoSEQ multiplex PCR. The table has approximately 92,000 clones, around 92% seen once. The TCR sequence derives from a female donor with multiple sclerosis, enrolled in a pregnancy study. The genes are TRBV7-3 and TRBJ2-5; 8 bases match TRBD2. Sequencing was performed on peripheral blood, taken in the first trimester of pregnancy. In nucleotides, the CDR3 is TGTGCCAGCAGCTTCAGCGGGAGACAAGAGACCCAGTACTTC. It translates to CASSFSGRQETQYF.